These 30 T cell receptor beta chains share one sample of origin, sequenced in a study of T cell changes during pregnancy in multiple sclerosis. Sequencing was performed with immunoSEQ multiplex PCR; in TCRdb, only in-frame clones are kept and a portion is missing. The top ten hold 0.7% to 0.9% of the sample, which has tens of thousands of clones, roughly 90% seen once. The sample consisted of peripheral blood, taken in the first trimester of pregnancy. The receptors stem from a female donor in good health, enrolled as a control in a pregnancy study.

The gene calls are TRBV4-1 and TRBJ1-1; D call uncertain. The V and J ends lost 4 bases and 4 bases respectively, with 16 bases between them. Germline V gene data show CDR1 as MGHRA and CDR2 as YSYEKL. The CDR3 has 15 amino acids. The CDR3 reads CASSRASEGGTEAFF. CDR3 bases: TGCGCCAGCAGCCGTGCATCAGAGGGAGGCACTGAAGCTTTCTTT.

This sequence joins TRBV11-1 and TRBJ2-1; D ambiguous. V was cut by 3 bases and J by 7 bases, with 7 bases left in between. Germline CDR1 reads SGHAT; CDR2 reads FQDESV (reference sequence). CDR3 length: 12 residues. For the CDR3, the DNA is TGTGCCAGCAGCTTTGTAGTAAATGAGCAGTTCTTC. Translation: CASSFVVNEQFF.

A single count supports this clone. The CDR3 sequence is CASSPAGRGYEQYF. The CDR3 DNA reads TGTGCCAGCTCACCTGCCGGCAGGGGTTACGAGCAGTACTTC. The rearrangement links TRBV18 to TRBJ2-7; D is perhaps TRBD1 (6 bases). Trimming cost V 3 bases and J 4 bases, with 13 bases left between them. Germline CDR1 reads KGHSH; CDR2 reads LQKENI. This CDR3 region has 14 residues. Filled out from reference TRBV18 and TRBJ2-7, the complete variable domain reads NAGVMQNPRHLVRRRGQEARLRCSPMKGHSHVYWYRQLPEEGLKFMVYLQKENIIDESGMPKERFSAEFPKEGPSILRIQQVVRGDSAAYFCASSPAGRGYEQYFGPGTRLTVT.

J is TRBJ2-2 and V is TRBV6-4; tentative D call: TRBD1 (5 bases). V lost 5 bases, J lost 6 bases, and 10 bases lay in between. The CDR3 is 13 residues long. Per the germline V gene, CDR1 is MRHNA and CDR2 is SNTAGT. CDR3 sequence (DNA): TGTGCCAGCAGTCCAGGGTTCTCCGGGGAGCTGTTTTTT. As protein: CASSPGFSGELFF.

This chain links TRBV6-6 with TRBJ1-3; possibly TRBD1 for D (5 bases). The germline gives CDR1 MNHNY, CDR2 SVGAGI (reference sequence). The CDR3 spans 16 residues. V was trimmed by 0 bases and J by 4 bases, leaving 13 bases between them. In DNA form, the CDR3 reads TGTGCCAGCAGTTACTCGGGGGGTGCGGCCGGAAACACCATATATTTT. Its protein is CASSYSGGAAGNTIYF.

The CDR3 DNA sequence: TGTGCCAGCAGCCTAGGACAGGGCGGCGGCTACACCTTC. This codes for CASSLGQGGGYTF. V and J are TRBV5-8 and TRBJ1-2; the match to TRBD1 covers 8 bases. From germline, CDR1 is SGHTS and CDR2 YDEGEE. The junction had 7 bases not matched to a gene; V was cut back by 4 bases and J by 8 bases. CDR3 length: 13 amino acids.

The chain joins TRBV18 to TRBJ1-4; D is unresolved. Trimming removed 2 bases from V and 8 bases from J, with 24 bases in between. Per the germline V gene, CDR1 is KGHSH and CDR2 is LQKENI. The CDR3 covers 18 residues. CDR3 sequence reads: CASSPMAGDGSRKEKLFF. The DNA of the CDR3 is TGTGCCAGCTCACCAATGGCCGGGGATGGGTCCCGTAAGGAAAAACTGTTTTTT. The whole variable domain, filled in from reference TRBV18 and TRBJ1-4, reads NAGVMQNPRHLVRRRGQEARLRCSPMKGHSHVYWYRQLPEEGLKFMVYLQKENIIDESGMPKERFSAEFPKEGPSILRIQQVVRGDSAAYFCASSPMAGDGSRKEKLFFGSGTQLSVL.

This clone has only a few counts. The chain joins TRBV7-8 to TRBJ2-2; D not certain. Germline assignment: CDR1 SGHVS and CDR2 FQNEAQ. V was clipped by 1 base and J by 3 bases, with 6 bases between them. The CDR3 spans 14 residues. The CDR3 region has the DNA TGTGCCAGCAGCTTAGGAGTGTACACCGGGGAGCTGTTTTTT. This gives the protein CASSLGVYTGELFF.

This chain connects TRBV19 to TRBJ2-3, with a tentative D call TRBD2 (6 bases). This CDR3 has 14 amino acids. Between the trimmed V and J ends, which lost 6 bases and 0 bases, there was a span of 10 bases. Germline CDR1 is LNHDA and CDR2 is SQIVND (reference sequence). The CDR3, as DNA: TGTGCCAGTAGCCTAGGGACTAGCACAGATACGCAGTATTTT. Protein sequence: CASSLGTSTDTQYF.

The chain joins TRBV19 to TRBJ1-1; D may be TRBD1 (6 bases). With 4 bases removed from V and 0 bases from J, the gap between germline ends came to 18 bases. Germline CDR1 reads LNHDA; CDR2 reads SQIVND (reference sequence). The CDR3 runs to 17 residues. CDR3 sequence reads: CASSKPSSRTVNTEAFF. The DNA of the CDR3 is TGTGCCAGTAGTAAGCCCTCATCCCGGACAGTGAACACTGAAGCTTTCTTT.

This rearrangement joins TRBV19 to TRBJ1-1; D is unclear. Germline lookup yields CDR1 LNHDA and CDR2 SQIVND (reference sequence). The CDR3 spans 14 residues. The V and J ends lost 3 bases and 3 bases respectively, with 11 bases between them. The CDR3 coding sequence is TGTGCCAGTAGTATCGGCGGGGAAGACACTGAAGCTTTCTTT. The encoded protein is CASSIGGEDTEAFF.

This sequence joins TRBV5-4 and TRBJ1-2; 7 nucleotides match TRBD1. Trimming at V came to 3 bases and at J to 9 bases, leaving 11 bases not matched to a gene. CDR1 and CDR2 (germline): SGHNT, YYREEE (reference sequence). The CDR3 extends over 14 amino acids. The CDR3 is CASSSGTAIWSYTF. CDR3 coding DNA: TGTGCCAGCAGCTCCGGGACAGCCATATGGAGCTACACCTTC.

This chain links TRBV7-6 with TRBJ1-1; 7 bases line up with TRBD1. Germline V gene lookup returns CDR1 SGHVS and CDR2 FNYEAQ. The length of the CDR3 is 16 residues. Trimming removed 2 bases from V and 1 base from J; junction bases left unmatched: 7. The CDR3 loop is CASSLPKQGWNTEAFF. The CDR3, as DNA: TGTGCCAGCAGCTTACCCAAACAGGGGTGGAACACTGAAGCTTTCTTT. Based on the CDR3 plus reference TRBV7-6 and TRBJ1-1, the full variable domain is GAGVSQSPRYKVTKRGQDVALRCDPISGHVSLYWYRQALGQGPEFLTYFNYEAQQDKSGLPNDRFSAERPEGSISTLTIQRTEQRDSAMYRCASSLPKQGWNTEAFFGQGTRLTVV.

The CDR3 DNA reads TGTGCCAGCTCACCACCGCCTAGCGGGAGCCGAGGGCAGTTCTTC. Residues: CASSPPPSGSRGQFF. The chain uses TRBV18 and TRBJ2-1; 10 bases agree with TRBD2. The CDR3 is 15 amino acids. V lost 0 bases to trimming and J lost 12 bases; unmatched junction nucleotides: 8. Looked up from germline, CDR1 is KGHSH and CDR2 is LQKENI.

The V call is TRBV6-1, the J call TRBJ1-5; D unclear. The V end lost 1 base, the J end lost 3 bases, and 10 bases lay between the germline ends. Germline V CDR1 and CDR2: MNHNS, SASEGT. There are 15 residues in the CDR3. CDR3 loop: CASSEGLNSNQPQHF. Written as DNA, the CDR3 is TGTGCCAGCAGTGAAGGCCTAAACTCCAATCAGCCCCAGCATTTT.

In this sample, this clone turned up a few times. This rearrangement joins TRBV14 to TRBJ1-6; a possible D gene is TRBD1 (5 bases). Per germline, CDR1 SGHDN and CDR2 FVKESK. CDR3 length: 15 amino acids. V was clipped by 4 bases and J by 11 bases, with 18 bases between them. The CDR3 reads CASSPKSGTLAPLHF. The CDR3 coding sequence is TGTGCCAGCAGCCCAAAGAGTGGGACTCTAGCACCCCTCCACTTT.

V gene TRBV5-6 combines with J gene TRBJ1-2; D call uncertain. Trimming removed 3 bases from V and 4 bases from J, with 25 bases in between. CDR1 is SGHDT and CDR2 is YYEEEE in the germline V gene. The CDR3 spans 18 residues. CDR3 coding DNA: TGTGCCAGCAGCTCCCCGCCTTTGGATCTTCCTCGGAGCTATGGCTACACCTTC. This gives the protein CASSSPPLDLPRSYGYTF.

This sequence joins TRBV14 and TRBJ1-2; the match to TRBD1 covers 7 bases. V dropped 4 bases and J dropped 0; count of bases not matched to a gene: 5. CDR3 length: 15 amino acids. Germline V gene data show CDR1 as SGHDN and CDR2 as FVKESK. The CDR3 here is CASSPGQTPNYGYTF. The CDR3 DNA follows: TGTGCCAGCAGCCCGGGACAGACACCTAACTATGGCTACACCTTC.

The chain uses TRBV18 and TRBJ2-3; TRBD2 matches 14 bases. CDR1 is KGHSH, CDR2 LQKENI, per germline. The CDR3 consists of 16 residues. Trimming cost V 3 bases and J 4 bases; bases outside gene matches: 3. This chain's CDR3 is CASSPGLAGAPDTQYF. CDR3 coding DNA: TGTGCCAGCTCACCGGGACTAGCGGGGGCCCCAGATACGCAGTATTTT.

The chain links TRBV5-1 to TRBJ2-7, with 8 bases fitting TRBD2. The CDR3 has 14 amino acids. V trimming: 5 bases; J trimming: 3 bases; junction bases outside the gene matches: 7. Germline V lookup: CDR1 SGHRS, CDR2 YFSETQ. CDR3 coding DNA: TGCGCCAGCAGGGGTTACAGCGGGAGCTACGAGCAGTACTTC. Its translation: CASRGYSGSYEQYF.

CDR3 coding DNA: TGTGCCAGCAGTCCACCCAAGACAGGGTTTGGGCGAGAGACCCAGTACTTC. It yields the protein CASSPPKTGFGRETQYF. J is TRBJ2-5 and V is TRBV28, with TRBD1 identical over 7 bases. In germline, CDR1 is MDHEN, CDR2 SYDVKM. The CDR3 extends over 17 amino acids. The V and J ends lost 5 bases and 4 bases, in that order; junction bases with no gene match: 16.

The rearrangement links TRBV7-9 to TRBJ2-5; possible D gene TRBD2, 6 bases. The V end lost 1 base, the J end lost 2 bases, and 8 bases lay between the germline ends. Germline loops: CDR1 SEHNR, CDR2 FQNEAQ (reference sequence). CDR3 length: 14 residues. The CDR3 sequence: CASSLGGDQETQYF. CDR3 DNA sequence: TGTGCCAGCAGCTTAGGGGGGGATCAAGAGACCCAGTACTTC.

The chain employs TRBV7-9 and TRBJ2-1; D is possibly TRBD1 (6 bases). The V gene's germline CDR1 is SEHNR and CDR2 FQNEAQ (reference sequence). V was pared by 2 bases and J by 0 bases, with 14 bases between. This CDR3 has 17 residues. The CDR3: CASSLSPTGFSYNEQFF. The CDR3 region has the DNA TGTGCCAGCAGCTTAAGCCCTACAGGGTTCTCCTACAATGAGCAGTTCTTC. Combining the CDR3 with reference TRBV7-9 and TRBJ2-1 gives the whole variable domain DTGVSQNPRHKITKRGQNVTFRCDPISEHNRLYWYRQTLGQGPEFLTYFQNEAQLEKSRLLSDRFSAERPKGSFSTLEIQRTEQGDSAMYLCASSLSPTGFSYNEQFFGPGTRLTVL.

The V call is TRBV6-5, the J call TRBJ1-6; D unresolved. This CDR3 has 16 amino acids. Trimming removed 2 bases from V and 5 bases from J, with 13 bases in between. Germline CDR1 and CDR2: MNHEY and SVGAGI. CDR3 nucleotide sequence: TGTGCCAGCAGTTACGTCGCAGTCTTTAATAATTCACCCCTCCACTTT. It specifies CASSYVAVFNNSPLHF.

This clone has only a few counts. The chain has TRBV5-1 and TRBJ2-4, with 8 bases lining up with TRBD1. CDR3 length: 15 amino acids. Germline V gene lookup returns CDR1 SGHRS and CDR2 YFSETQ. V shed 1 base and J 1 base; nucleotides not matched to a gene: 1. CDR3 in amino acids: CASSLNRGAKNIQYF. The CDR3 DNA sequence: TGCGCCAGCAGCTTGAACAGGGGGGCCAAAAACATTCAGTACTTC.

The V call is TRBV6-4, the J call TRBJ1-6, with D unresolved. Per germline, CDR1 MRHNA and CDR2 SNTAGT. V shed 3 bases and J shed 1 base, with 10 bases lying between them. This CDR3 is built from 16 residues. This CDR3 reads CASSEEMASYNSPLHF. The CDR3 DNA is TGTGCCAGCAGTGAAGAAATGGCATCCTATAATTCACCCCTCCACTTT.

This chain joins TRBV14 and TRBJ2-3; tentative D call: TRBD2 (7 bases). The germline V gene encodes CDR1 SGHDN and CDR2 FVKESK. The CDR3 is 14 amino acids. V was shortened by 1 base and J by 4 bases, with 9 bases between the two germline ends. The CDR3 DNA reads TGTGCCAGCAGCCAAGCGGGGGGCGCAGATACGCAGTATTTT. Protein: CASSQAGGADTQYF.

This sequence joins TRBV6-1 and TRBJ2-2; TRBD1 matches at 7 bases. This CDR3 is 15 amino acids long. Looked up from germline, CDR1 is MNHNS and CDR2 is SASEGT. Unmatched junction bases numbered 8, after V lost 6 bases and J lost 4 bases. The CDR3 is CASSRGAGGTGELFF. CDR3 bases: TGTGCCAGCAGCCGAGGGGCAGGGGGCACCGGGGAGCTGTTTTTT.

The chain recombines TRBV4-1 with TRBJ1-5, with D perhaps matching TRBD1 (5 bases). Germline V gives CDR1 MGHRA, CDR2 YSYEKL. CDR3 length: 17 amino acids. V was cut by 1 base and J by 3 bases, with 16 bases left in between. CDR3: CASSQGRGEASNQPQHF. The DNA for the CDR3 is TGCGCCAGCAGCCAAGGGCGGGGGGAGGCCTCCAATCAGCCCCAGCATTTT.

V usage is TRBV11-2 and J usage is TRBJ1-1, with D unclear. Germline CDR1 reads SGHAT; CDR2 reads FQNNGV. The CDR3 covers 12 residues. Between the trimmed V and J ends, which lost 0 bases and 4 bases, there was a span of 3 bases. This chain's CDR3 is CASSLDRTEAFF. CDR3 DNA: TGTGCCAGCAGCTTAGATCGCACTGAAGCTTTCTTT.